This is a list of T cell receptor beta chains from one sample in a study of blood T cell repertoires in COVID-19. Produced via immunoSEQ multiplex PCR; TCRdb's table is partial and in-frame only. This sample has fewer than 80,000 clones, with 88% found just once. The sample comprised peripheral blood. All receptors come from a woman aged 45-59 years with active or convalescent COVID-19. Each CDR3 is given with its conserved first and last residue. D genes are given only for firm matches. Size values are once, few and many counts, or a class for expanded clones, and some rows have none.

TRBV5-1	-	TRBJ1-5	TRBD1	CASSFYGTASEPQHF	TGCGCCAGCAGCTTTTACGGGACAGCGTCGGAGCCCCAGCATTTT
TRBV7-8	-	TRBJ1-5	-	CASSLERQPQHF	TGTGCCAGCAGCTTAGAGAGGCAGCCCCAGCATTTT
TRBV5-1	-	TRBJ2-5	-	CASSWELVQETQYF	TGCGCCAGCAGCTGGGAACTAGTACAAGAGACCCAGTACTTC
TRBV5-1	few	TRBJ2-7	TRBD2	CASSLAGGAYEQYF	TGCGCCAGCAGCTTAGCGGGAGGAGCCTACGAGCAGTACTTC
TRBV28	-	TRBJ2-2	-	CASSGAGLNTGELFF	TGTGCCAGCAGTGGGGCAGGCCTGAACACCGGGGAGCTGTTTTTT
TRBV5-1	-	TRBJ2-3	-	CASSSAVDTQYF	TGCGCCAGCAGCTCGGCGGTAGATACGCAGTATTTT
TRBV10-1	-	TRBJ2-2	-	CASSESRGLGASFGELFF	TGCGCCAGCAGTGAGTCGCGGGGGCTCGGGGCGAGTTTCGGGGAGCTGTTTTTT
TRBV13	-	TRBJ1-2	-	CASSPSVNINYGYTF	TGTGCCAGCAGCCCATCAGTGAACATCAACTATGGCTACACCTTC
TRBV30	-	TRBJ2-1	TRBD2	CAWRLAGVKNEQFF	TGTGCCTGGAGACTAGCGGGAGTTAAAAATGAGCAGTTCTTC
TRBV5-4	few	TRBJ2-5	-	CASSLDLTGRGETQYF	TGTGCCAGCAGCTTGGACCTAACAGGGAGGGGAGAGACCCAGTACTTC
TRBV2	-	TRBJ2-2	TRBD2	CASSEWERGTGELFF	TGTGCCAGCAGTGAATGGGAGCGGGGAACCGGGGAGCTGTTTTTT
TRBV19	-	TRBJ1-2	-	CASSIGPLRGYGYTF	TGTGCCAGTAGTATCGGACCCCTTCGGGGCTATGGCTACACCTTC
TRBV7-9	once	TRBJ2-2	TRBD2	CASSPWTRNTGELFF	TGTGCCAGCAGCCCGTGGACTAGAAACACCGGGGAGCTGTTTTTT
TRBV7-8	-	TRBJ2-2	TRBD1	CASSQGQYTGELFF	TGTGCCAGCAGCCAGGGACAGTACACCGGGGAGCTGTTTTTT
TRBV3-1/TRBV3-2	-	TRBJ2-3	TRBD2	CASRRTSGTYTDTQYF	TGTGCCAGCAGGCGGACTAGCGGGACTTACACAGATACGCAGTATTTT
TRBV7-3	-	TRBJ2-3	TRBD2	CASTSGINTDTQYF	TGTGCCAGCACCAGCGGGATAAACACAGATACGCAGTATTTT
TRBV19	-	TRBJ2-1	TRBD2	CASSPPGLAAEEQFF	TGTGCCAGTAGTCCTCCGGGACTAGCGGCCGAGGAGCAGTTCTTC
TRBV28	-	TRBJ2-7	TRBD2	CASSLFQVAGGYEQYF	TGTGCCAGCAGTTTATTTCAAGTCGCGGGGGGTTACGAGCAGTACTTC
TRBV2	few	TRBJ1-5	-	CASSPQGQGNQPQHF	TGTGCCAGCAGTCCCCAGGGGCAGGGTAATCAGCCCCAGCATTTT
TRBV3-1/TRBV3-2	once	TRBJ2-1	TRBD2	CASSQDLETSERDNEQFF	TGTGCCAGCAGCCAAGATCTAGAGACTAGCGAGAGGGACAATGAGCAGTTCTTC
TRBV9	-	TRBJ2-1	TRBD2	CASSMSGSSYNEQFF	TGTGCCAGCAGCATGAGCGGGAGCTCCTACAATGAGCAGTTCTTC
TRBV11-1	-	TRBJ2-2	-	CASSLVRNTGELFF	TGTGCCAGCAGCTTAGTCCGGAACACCGGGGAGCTGTTTTTT
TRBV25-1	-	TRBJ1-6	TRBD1	CASSAPGQNSPLHF	TGTGCCAGCAGTGCGCCGGGACAGAATTCACCCCTCCACTTT
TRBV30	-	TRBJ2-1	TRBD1	CAWKAGNRGEVYNEQFF	TGTGCCTGGAAGGCGGGGAACAGGGGGGAGGTGTACAATGAGCAGTTCTTC
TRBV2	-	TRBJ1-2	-	CASGRTYGYTF	TGTGCCAGCGGGCGAACCTATGGCTACACCTTC
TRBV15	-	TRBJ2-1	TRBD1	CATGGTGGNEQFF	TGTGCCACCGGAGGGACAGGGGGCAATGAGCAGTTCTTC
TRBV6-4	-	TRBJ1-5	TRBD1	CAGQGPQGQPQHF	TGTGCCGGACAGGGCCCTCAGGGGCAGCCCCAGCATTTT
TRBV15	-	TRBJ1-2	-	CATSRDAGSGGYTF	TGTGCCACCAGCAGAGATGCGGGATCGGGTGGCTACACCTTC